This T cell receptor (beta chain) was recorded in a study of shared clonotypes between healthy human individuals. On the study more broadly: CD8 memory received one plate per donor, CD8 naive two, CD4 memory three and CD4 naive three.

Germline V gene sequence: CDR1 SGHRS, CDR2 YFSETQ. The CDR3 is 15 amino acids. V lost 3 bases, J lost 0 bases, and 12 bases lay in between. Turning to this clone: Its antigen is undetermined.

The study, taken as a whole, reports: Sharing of clonotypes among donors was expected to vary with sequencing depth.

Genomic DNA per cell subset filled all wells of several immunoSEQ plates. Authors' methods: With immunoSEQ giving junction-only sequences and no quality scores, filtering differed. Generated by immunoSEQ multiplex PCR, the TCRdb table keeps only in-frame clones and is missing some. For V, J and clone size, that table is used; D and trimming come from the DNA. The table lists 600,000 to 750,000 clones, over 55% of them singletons. The chain is built from TRBV5-1 and TRBJ1-1; tentative D call: TRBD1 (6 bases). The receptor was isolated from a woman in her thirties in good health. The sample taken for sequencing was memory CD4+ T cells sorted from blood. Stated subset: CD45RA-negative fraction. CDR3 nucleotide sequence: TGCGCCAGCAGCTCACGACAGGACTTGAACACTGAAGCTTTCTTT. Translating it yields CASSSRQDLNTEAFF.